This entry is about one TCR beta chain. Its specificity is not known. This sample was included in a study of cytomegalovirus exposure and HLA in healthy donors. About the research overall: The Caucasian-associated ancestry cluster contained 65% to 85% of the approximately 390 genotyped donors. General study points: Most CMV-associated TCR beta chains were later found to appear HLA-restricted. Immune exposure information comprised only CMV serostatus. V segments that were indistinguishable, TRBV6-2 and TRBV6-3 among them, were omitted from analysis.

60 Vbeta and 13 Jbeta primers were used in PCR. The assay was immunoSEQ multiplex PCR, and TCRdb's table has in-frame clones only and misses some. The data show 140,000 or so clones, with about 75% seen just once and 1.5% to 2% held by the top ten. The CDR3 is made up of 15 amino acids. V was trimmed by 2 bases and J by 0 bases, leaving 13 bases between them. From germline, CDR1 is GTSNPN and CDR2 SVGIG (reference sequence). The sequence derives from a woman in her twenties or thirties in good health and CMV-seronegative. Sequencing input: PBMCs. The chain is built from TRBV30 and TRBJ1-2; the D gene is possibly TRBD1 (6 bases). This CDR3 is CAWSFKGEPNYGYTF. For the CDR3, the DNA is TGTGCCTGGAGTTTTAAGGGGGAGCCTAACTATGGCTACACCTTC.